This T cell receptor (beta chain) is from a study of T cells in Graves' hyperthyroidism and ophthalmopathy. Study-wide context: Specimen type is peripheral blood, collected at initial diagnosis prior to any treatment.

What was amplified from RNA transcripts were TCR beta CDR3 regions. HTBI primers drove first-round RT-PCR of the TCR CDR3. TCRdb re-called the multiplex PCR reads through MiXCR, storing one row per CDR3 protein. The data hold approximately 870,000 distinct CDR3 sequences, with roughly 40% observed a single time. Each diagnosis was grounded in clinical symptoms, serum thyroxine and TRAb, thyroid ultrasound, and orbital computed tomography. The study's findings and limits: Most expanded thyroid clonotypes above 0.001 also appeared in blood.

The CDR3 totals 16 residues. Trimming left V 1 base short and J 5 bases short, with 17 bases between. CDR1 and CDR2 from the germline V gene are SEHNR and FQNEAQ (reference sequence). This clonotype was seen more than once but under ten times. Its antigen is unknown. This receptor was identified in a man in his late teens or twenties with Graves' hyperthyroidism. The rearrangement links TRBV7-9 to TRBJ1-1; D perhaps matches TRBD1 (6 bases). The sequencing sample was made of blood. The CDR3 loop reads CASSLGGAEVFTEAFF. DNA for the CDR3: TGTGCCAGCAGCTTAGGGGGGGCTGAGGTGTTTACTGAAGCTTTCTTT.